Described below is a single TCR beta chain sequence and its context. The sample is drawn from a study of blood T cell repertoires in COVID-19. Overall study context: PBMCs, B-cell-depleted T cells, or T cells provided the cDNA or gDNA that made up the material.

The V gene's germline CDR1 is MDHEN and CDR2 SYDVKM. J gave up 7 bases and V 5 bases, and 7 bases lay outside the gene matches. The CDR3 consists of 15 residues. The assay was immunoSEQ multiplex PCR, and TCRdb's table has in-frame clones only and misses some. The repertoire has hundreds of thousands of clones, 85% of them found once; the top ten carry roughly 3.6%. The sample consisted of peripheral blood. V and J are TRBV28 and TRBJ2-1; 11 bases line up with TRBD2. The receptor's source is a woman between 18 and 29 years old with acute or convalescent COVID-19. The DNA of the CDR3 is TGTGCCAGCAGTCCTGAGACTAGCGGGATAAATGAGCAGTTCTTC. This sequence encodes CASSPETSGINEQFF.